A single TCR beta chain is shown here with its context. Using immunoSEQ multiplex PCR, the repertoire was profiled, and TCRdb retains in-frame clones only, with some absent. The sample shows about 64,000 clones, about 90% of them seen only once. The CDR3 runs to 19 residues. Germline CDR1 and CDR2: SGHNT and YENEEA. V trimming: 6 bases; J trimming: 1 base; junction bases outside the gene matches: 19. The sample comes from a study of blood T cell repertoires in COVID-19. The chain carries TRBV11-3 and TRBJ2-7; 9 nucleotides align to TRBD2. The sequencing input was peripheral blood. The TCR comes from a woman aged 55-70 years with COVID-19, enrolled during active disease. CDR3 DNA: TGTGCCAGCAGTCCAGTACGGGTAGCGGGGGCCGGGGGGTCCTACGAGCAGTACTTC. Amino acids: CASSPVRVAGAGGSYEQYF.